This T cell receptor beta chain emerged from a study of T-cell memory formation after mild COVID-19 (dated by TCRdb to about 2021). A note on the overall study: TCR sequence clusters from the two donors were largely donor specific. In two donors, T-cell clones that expanded and contracted after mild COVID-19 were followed by sequencing TCRalpha and TCRbeta repertoires longitudinally. Two young, previously healthy adult volunteers, one female and one male, were included in the cohort.

The instrument was an Illumina NovaSeq 6000. cDNA libraries for TCRalpha and TCRbeta were prepared by 5'RACE using constant-segment primers, with sample barcodes and unique molecular identifiers added. Trizol reagent was used to extract RNA from every sample. Amplification of the libraries took two PCR steps, and the second step added a second sample barcode plus Illumina TruSeq adapters. The libraries were sequenced on an Illumina NovaSeq using 2 x 150 bp paired-end reads. Per the source publication's procedure: The reads were demultiplexed and collapsed into UMI-guided consensus sequences using migec v1.2.7. Using mixcr v2.1.11, the UMI consensuses were aligned to TRA and TRB V and J templates and assembled into clonotypes. A clonotype was counted as expanded or contracted only if both edgeR and NoisET called the change significant, with noise models trained on biological replicates. For edgeR calls, a false discovery rate-adjusted p below 0.01 and a log2 fold-change threshold of 1 were applied. PCA with hierarchical clustering of max-normalized trajectories of the 1000 most abundant clonotypes was used as exploratory dynamics analysis. The CD4 or CD8 phenotype of responding clones was assigned using the separately sequenced CD4+ and CD8+ repertoires. The public reads were quality trimmed at Q25 with fastp and then assembled into clones with MiXCR by TCRdb, keeping productive beta chains. When rows share a CDR3 protein, they turn into one entry using the most common DNA and genes. TCRdb assigned the V and J calls; the authors' analysis was not used. The sample yields around 440,000 distinct CDR3 sequences; 15% to 20% were counted once. Around an eighth of the sample lies in the top ten.

Ficoll-Paque density gradient centrifugation was used to isolate PBMCs. The CDR3 runs 16 amino acids, cysteine and phenylalanine included. Only the CDR3 region is kept as DNA, spanning 48 bases read in frame from base 1. The V end loses 7 bases and the J end loses 4 bases, and a stretch of 23 bases separates them. CDR1 and CDR2 (LNHDA, SQIVND) derive from the germline V gene (reference sequence). This clonotype was picked up a small number of times. Its binding antigen is unknown. Base quality data are lacking; no much larger clone is found one base away. The investigation overall reported the following: From day 15 to 85, contracting clones showed balanced CD4/CD8 phenotypes, whereas a second wave of clones that expanded from day 15 to 37 leaned towards CD4+. Contracting CD4+ clones appeared mostly in the CM and EM memory subsets, whereas CD8+ clones were enriched in EMRA. SARS-CoV-2 specificity was not confirmed for the second-wave clones peaking on day 37. Only a couple of mild cases were covered by the study, and larger cohorts that include severe cases with pre-infection samples were considered necessary. The detection of some responding clones in pre-infection memory suggests that pre-existing cross-reactive memory T cells joined the SARS-CoV-2 response.

Sample: PBMCs or a T cell subset sorted from them (not recorded which). The rearrangement joined TRBV19 to TRBJ2-7, with TRBD2 perhaps the D gene, on 7 matching bases. The sequence came from an adult woman who had mild COVID-19 (a few samples of this study predate the infection). The sample titles of this study are shuffled in the database, so cell type and time point are left out; the donor was told from shared clones. The CDR3 region reads CASTRGVQGQGYEQYF. The sequenced DNA is TGTGCCAGTACCCGGGGGGTCCAGGGACAAGGTTACGAGCAGTACTTC.